The entry below gives a single T cell receptor beta chain sequence along with its context. The sample originates from a study of blood T cell repertoires in COVID-19. V gave up 7 bases and J gave up 3 bases, with 3 bases separating them. The germline V gene encodes CDR1 ENHRY and CDR2 SYGVKD. The CDR3 runs to 11 residues. Sequenced by immunoSEQ multiplex PCR; TCRdb stores in-frame clones only, minus some. Here the sample spans around 260,000 clones, 80% to 85% being singletons. The receptor was isolated from a man in his fifties or sixties with acute or convalescent COVID-19. J is TRBJ2-2 and V is TRBV10-3; D gene uncertain. Material for sequencing was peripheral blood. CDR3 residues: CAITDTGELFF. CDR3 in DNA: TGTGCCATCACGGACACCGGGGAGCTGTTTTTT.